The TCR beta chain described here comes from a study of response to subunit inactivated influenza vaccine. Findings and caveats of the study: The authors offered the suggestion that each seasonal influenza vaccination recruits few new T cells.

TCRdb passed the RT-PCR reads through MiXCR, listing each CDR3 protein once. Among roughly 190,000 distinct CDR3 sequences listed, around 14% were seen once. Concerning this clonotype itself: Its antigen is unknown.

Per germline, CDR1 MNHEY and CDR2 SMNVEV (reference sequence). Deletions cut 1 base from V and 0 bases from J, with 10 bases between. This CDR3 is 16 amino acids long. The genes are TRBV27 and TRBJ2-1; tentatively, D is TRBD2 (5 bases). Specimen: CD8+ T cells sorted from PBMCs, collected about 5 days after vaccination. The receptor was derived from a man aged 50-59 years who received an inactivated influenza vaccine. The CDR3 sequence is CASSLWAGSSYNEQFF. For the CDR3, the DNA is TGTGCCAGCAGTTTATGGGCGGGTAGCTCCTACAATGAGCAGTTCTTC.